The source of this T cell receptor (beta chain) is a study of T cell responses to AZD1222 COVID-19 vaccine. This clone was observed a handful of times. The antigen remains undetermined. CDR1 and CDR2 from the germline V gene are SGHDT and YYEEEE. The CDR3 has 17 residues. Germline trimming cut 3 bases from V and 3 bases from J; bases unmatched to any gene: 10. Study-level findings and limits: White British people made up most donors, females outnumbered males, and clonal diversity was possibly underestimated. Spike was spanned by vaccine-associated CD4 TCRs, with dominance at 160-218 and 743-854.

The repertoire was sequenced with immunoSEQ multiplex PCR; TCRdb's copy has only in-frame clones and lacks some. The repertoire has 95,000 to 150,000 clones, roughly 87% of them found once; the top ten carry roughly a tenth. The V and J genes are TRBV5-6 and TRBJ1-5, with TRBD1 matching 9 bases. This clonotype was obtained from an adult in good health. The source was peripheral blood, collected on day 0 of AZD1222 vaccination. In nucleotides, the CDR3 is TGTGCCAGCAGCTCGGCCCGGGACAGGGATTTCAATCAGCCCCAGCATTTT. Amino acids: CASSSARDRDFNQPQHF.